This T cell receptor (beta chain) emerged from a study of blood T cells in healthy people across ages. Alongside a J-beta primer mix, a sample-barcoded 5' primer served in a second PCR lasting roughly 6 to 11 cycles. Each cDNA molecule carried a tag from a template-switch adaptor that contained 12 random nucleotides. TCRdb reprocessed the 5' RACE reads with MiXCR, giving one entry per CDR3 protein. The table records 700,000 or so distinct CDR3 sequences, approximately 21% of them present only once. This clonotype was detected a few times. Its antigen is as yet unknown. Study-level points and caveats: Whereas aged donors had fewer naive CD4+ cells, long-lived donors had more of them and higher diversity. Strong correlation was found linking TCR beta diversity to naive T cell percentage.

This clonotype originated in a man aged 70-80 years in good health. Sequenced: blood.

The CDR3 region is CASRGTGFEQYF. The CDR3 DNA reads TGTGCCAGCAGGGGGACAGGGTTCGAGCAGTACTTC. The J gene is TRBJ2-5, the V gene TRBV2; 9 nucleotides align to TRBD1. The J call could be wrong; TRBJ2-7 is a better fit for the DNA end. The germline V gene encodes CDR1 SNHLY and CDR2 FYNNEI. The CDR3 has 12 amino acids.